This T cell receptor beta chain originates from a study of Graves' ophthalmopathy and Graves' hyperthyroidism. Amplified TCR beta CDR3 regions were obtained using RNA transcripts as template. First-round RT-PCR employed HTBI primers, with a second-round multiplex PCR after it. TCRdb passed the multiplex PCR reads through MiXCR, listing each CDR3 protein once. This table has about 210,000 distinct CDR3 sequences, around 28% appearing once. This clonotype was observed many times. Lactation, pregnancy, uncontrolled infections and other autoimmune diseases were all grounds for excluding patients. Clinical symptoms, serum thyroxine, TRAb, thyroid ultrasound and orbital computed tomography were relied on for diagnosis. This sequence was found in a man over 45 with Graves' ophthalmopathy. The specimen sequenced was peripheral blood.

The CDR3 loop is CASIRGNTGELFF. CDR3 coding DNA: TGTGCCAGCATTAGGGGGAACACCGGGGAGCTGTTTTTT. V gene TRBV12-3 or TRBV12-4 combines with J gene TRBJ2-2; a weak D match, TRBD1 (5 bases). The CDR3 has 13 residues. V gave up 7 bases and J gave up 1 base, with 7 bases separating them.